This T cell receptor (beta chain) comes out of a study of shared clonotypes between healthy human individuals. Details on this clone: Other DNA sequences in the same sample also yield this CDR3.

Sequencing was performed with immunoSEQ multiplex PCR; in TCRdb, only in-frame clones are kept and a portion is missing. Of about 2 million clones listed, over 85% are singletons. All donors were Caucasian adults living in Nashville, Tennessee. The source is a man between 18 and 35 years old in good health. The sample comprised naive CD4+ T cells sorted from blood. Subset: CD45RA+ positively selected.

CDR3 nucleotide sequence: TGCAGCGTTGGGCAGGGCGCCTACGAGCAGTACTTC. Translated, it gives CSVGQGAYEQYF. The rearrangement joins TRBV29-1 to TRBJ2-7, with a possible D match to TRBD1 (5 bases). The V end lost 4 bases, the J end lost 2 bases, and 9 bases lay between the germline ends. From germline, CDR1 is SQVTM and CDR2 ANQGSEA. This CDR3 contains 12 residues.